The following is a T cell receptor (beta chain) sequence with its context. The antigen remains undetermined. CDR1 SNHLY and CDR2 FYNNEI come from the germline V gene. The V end lost 2 bases, the J end lost 5 bases, and 16 bases lay between the germline ends. The CDR3 is 17 residues long. The donors, healthy adults who were HIV-negative, had experienced no recent acute infections or vaccinations. These data originate in a study of shared clonotypes between healthy human individuals. Findings and limits, study-wide: Some naive CD4 clonotypes, 5% to 5.5%, turned up in common across several donors. On the whole, naive subsets had larger estimated richness than memory subsets had. Donors were few, which limited the genetic and exposure-history diversity represented.

The assay was immunoSEQ multiplex PCR, and TCRdb's table has in-frame clones only and misses some. This table holds a few million clones, over 85% found once. Sequencing was carried out using naive CD4+ T cells sorted from blood. Subset specified: CD45RA+ positively selected. The chain combines TRBV2 with TRBJ2-6; no clear D. This receptor was identified in a man between 18 and 35 years old in good health. CDR3 sequence: CASSEYGVGRWANVLTF. The CDR3 DNA reads TGTGCCAGCAGTGAATATGGAGTAGGCCGCTGGGCCAACGTCCTGACTTTC.